The 20 T cell receptor beta chains below come from one sample, sequenced in a study of T-cell memory formation after mild COVID-19. TCRdb analysed the 5' RACE reads with MiXCR anew, one entry per CDR3 protein. This sample has hundreds of thousands of distinct CDR3 sequences; roughly a quarter occur once, and the top ten carry 8.8%. The sample was PBMCs or a T cell subset sorted from them (not recorded which). Every receptor here comes from an adult woman who had mild COVID-19 (a few samples of this study predate the infection). Cell type and time point are not known.

In its sample, this clonotype was seen many times. The CDR3 sequence: CASSPRLAGDEQYF. CDR3 bases: TGTGCCAGCAGTCCTCGACTAGCGGGAGACGAGCAGTACTTC. The V call is TRBV12-3 or TRBV12-4, the J call TRBJ2-7; 12 positions agree with TRBD2. Trimming took 5 bases from V and 5 from J; bases not matched to a gene: 4. The CDR3 totals 14 residues.

The V and J genes are TRBV7-2 and TRBJ2-3; D is tentatively TRBD1 or TRBD2 (5 bases each). This CDR3 region has 17 residues. Germline CDR1 and CDR2: SGHTA and FQGNSA. V was trimmed by 5 bases and J by 3 bases, leaving 21 bases between them. The CDR3 DNA sequence: TGTGCCAGCAGCCCCCAGGGACCCCGGGTGACAACAGATACGCAGTATTTT. Encoded protein: CASSPQGPRVTTDTQYF.

This clonotype showed up just once. V is TRBV7-9 and J is TRBJ2-5, with 12 bases lining up with TRBD2. Germline V gene data show CDR1 as SEHNR and CDR2 as FQNEAQ (reference sequence). Trimming cost V 5 bases and J 4 bases; bases outside gene matches: 11. This CDR3 region has 17 residues. The CDR3 bases are TGTGCCAGCAGCCCCCGGCTAGCGGGAGGGCCAGGAGAGACCCAGTACTTC. Its translation: CASSPRLAGGPGETQYF. Together with reference TRBV7-9 and TRBJ2-5, the CDR3 gives the full variable domain: DTGVSQNPRHKITKRGQNVTFRCDPISEHNRLYWYRQTLGQGPEFLTYFQNEAQLEKSRLLSDRFSAERPKGSFSTLEIQRTEQGDSAMYLCASSPRLAGGPGETQYFGPGTRLLVL.

This clonotype was counted a few times. The V gene is TRBV7-9, the J gene TRBJ2-7; 11 nucleotides line up with TRBD2. Trimming removed 5 bases from V and 3 bases from J; junction bases left unmatched: 6. Germline CDR1 SEHNR, CDR2 FQNEAQ (reference sequence). The CDR3 extends over 15 amino acids. The CDR3 sequence: CASSLAGTSGYEQYF. The CDR3 bases are TGTGCCAGCAGCCTGGCCGGGACTAGCGGCTACGAGCAGTACTTC.

V and J are TRBV29-1 and TRBJ1-1; no clear D gene. The CDR3 totals 12 residues. Germline CDR1 is SQVTM and CDR2 is ANQGSEA. Trimming removed 4 bases at V and 4 bases at J, with 10 bases between. The CDR3 DNA reads TGCAGCGTTGTCAGAGGGAGCACTGAAGCTTTCTTT. Encoded protein: CSVVRGSTEAFF.

In DNA, the CDR3 is TGTGCCAGCAGCCCAACCGAGGGTGGGATCCCTTACGAGCAGTACTTC. This gives the protein CASSPTEGGIPYEQYF. The chain recombines TRBV12-3 or TRBV12-4 with TRBJ2-7; D is perhaps TRBD2 (5 bases). The CDR3 covers 16 residues. The germline V and J ends were trimmed by 6 bases and 4 bases, with 22 bases remaining between them.

The V call is TRBV5-1, the J call TRBJ2-5; D is perhaps TRBD2 (5 bases). The CDR3 is made up of 15 amino acids. The germline CDR1 and CDR2 sequences are SGHRS and YFSETQ. V lost 4 bases to trimming and J lost 5 bases, with 18 bases between them. CDR3 protein: CASSPEDYPGETQYF. For the CDR3, the DNA is TGCGCCAGCAGCCCCGAAGACTACCCCGGTGAGACCCAGTACTTC.

This clonotype was observed a few times. This chain joins TRBV20-1 and TRBJ2-5; TRBD2 matches at 12 bases. The CDR3 totals 17 residues. J gave up 0 bases and V 3 bases, and 8 bases lay outside the gene matches. Germline-derived CDR1 and CDR2 are DFQATT and SNEGSKA (reference sequence). The CDR3 coding sequence is TGCAGTGCTAGGGGGTCGACTAGCGGGAGCTACCAAGAGACCCAGTACTTC. Encoded protein: CSARGSTSGSYQETQYF.

This clonotype was seen a few times. V gene TRBV7-2 combines with J gene TRBJ1-2, with D possibly TRBD1 on 5 matching bases. Germline V gene sequence: CDR1 SGHTA, CDR2 FQGNSA. The CDR3 runs to 15 residues. V lost 0 bases to trimming and J lost 3 bases, with 11 bases between them. The CDR3 sequence: CASSLAQGRHYGYTF. CDR3 DNA sequence: TGTGCCAGCAGCTTAGCTCAGGGTCGCCACTATGGCTACACCTTC. Full variable domain (remainder filled in from reference TRBV7-2 and TRBJ1-2): GAGVSQSPSNKVTEKGKDVELRCDPISGHTALYWYRQSLGQGLEFLIYFQGNSAPDKSGLPSDRFSAERTGGSVSTLTIQRTQQEDSAVYLCASSLAQGRHYGYTFGSGTRLTVV.

The CDR3 sequence is CASSREDTDTQYF. DNA of the CDR3: TGCGCCAGCAGCAGGGAAGACACAGATACGCAGTATTTT. The V call is TRBV4-3, the J call TRBJ2-3; no clear D gene. Germline CDR1 LGHNA, CDR2 YSLEER. V was cut by 5 bases and J by 2 bases, with 8 bases left in between. This CDR3 is built from 13 residues.

This clonotype was seen more than once but under ten times. This rearrangement joins TRBV7-8 to TRBJ2-1, with D perhaps TRBD1 or TRBD2 (5 bases each). CDR1 and CDR2 (germline): SGHVS, FQNEAQ. CDR3 length equals 13 residues. V gave up 1 base and J gave up 9 bases, with 10 bases separating them. This CDR3 reads CASSLGGWGEQFF. The CDR3 DNA follows: TGTGCCAGCAGCTTAGGGGGGTGGGGTGAGCAGTTCTTC.

Only a few counts were recorded for this clonotype. The chain couples TRBV5-1 to TRBJ2-5, with a possible D match to TRBD2 (6 bases). The germline V gene has CDR1 SGHRS and CDR2 YFSETQ. Trimming left V 6 bases short and J 5 bases short, with 29 bases between. This CDR3 is 18 amino acids long. CDR3 DNA: TGCGCCAGCACCCATGGGAGGAGTTCAGTAAGCTTCGGGGAGACCCAGTACTTC. Encoded protein: CASTHGRSSVSFGETQYF.

Details on this clonotype: A much larger clone is a single base away; this may be a read error. This rearrangement joins TRBV7-8 to TRBJ2-5; D call uncertain. V was clipped by 1 base and J by 2 bases, with 8 bases between them. The germline V gene has CDR1 SGHVS and CDR2 FQNEAQ. The CDR3 runs 14 residues. CDR3 region: CASSLGQTQETQYF. The DNA of the CDR3 is TGTGCCAGCAGCTTAGGACAAACACAAGAGACCCAGTACTTC. Based on the CDR3 plus reference TRBV7-8 and TRBJ2-5, the full variable domain is GAGVSQSPRYKVAKRGQDVALRCDPISGHVSLFWYQQALGQGPEFLTYFQNEAQLDKSGLPSDRFFAERPEGSVSTLKIQRTQQEDSAVYLCASSLGQTQETQYFGPGTRLLVL.

The chain carries TRBV3-1 and TRBJ2-1; 13 nucleotides agree with TRBD2. CDR1 LGHDT and CDR2 YNNKEL come from the germline V gene (reference sequence). V dropped 3 bases and J dropped 4; count of bases not matched to a gene: 3. The length of the CDR3 is 16 residues. CDR3 sequence: CASSHGTSGIYNEQFF. For the CDR3, the DNA is TGTGCCAGCAGCCACGGGACTAGCGGGATATACAATGAGCAGTTCTTC.

The chain's CDR3 is CASQSTGGDYEQYF. The CDR3 DNA follows: TGTGCCAGCCAGAGTACAGGAGGGGACTACGAGCAGTACTTC. The V call is TRBV2, the J call TRBJ2-7; D possibly corresponds to TRBD2 (6 bases). Trimming took 8 bases from V and 3 from J, leaving 17 bases between them. The CDR3 length is 14 residues. Germline V CDR1 and CDR2: SNHLY, FYNNEI.

The chain is built from TRBV24-1 and TRBJ2-3; 10 bases map to TRBD2. There are 15 residues in the CDR3. The V gene end was trimmed by 7 bases and the J gene end by 2 bases; junction bases not matched to a gene: 5. Germline loops: CDR1 KGHDR, CDR2 SFDVKD. The CDR3 sequence is CATSLTSGITDTQYF. In DNA, the CDR3 is TGTGCCACCAGCCTTACTAGCGGGATCACAGATACGCAGTATTTT.

This clonotype was picked up a small number of times. V gene TRBV7-9 combines with J gene TRBJ2-7; D unresolved. V lost 6 bases and J lost 1, with 10 bases in between. This CDR3 has 13 amino acids. Germline-derived CDR1 and CDR2 are SEHNR and FQNEAQ (reference sequence). The CDR3, as DNA: TGTGCCAGCAGACCCGTTAGGTCCTACGAGCAGTACTTC. Encoded protein: CASRPVRSYEQYF.

The chain joins TRBV30 to TRBJ2-5; the match to TRBD2 covers 7 bases. The junction had 7 bases not matched to a gene; V was cut back by 0 bases and J by 6 bases. The CDR3 consists of 14 residues. CDR1 GTSNPN and CDR2 SVGIG come from the germline V gene (reference sequence). The CDR3, as DNA: TGTGCCTGGAGTGTAGCTGAGACTAGCAAGACCCAGTACTTC. Residues: CAWSVAETSKTQYF.

This clonotype occurred a few times. V and J are TRBV11-2 and TRBJ1-2, with 9 bases matching TRBD1. Trimming cost V 5 bases and J 7 bases; bases outside gene matches: 8. CDR1 and CDR2 from the germline V gene are SGHAT and FQNNGV. The CDR3 runs 14 residues. CDR3 sequence reads: CASSLQGASSGYTF. For the CDR3, the DNA is TGTGCCAGCAGCCTACAGGGGGCTTCCTCTGGCTACACCTTC.

This clonotype was recorded a few times. The CDR3 nucleotides read TGTGCCAGCAGCTTAGTTCATCTGAACACTGAAGCTTTCTTT. Amino acids: CASSLVHLNTEAFF. This rearrangement joins TRBV7-9 to TRBJ1-1; D remains unclear. Germline lookup yields CDR1 SEHNR and CDR2 FQNEAQ (reference sequence). Between the trimmed V and J ends, which lost 1 base and 0 bases, there was a span of 6 bases. The CDR3 runs 14 residues.